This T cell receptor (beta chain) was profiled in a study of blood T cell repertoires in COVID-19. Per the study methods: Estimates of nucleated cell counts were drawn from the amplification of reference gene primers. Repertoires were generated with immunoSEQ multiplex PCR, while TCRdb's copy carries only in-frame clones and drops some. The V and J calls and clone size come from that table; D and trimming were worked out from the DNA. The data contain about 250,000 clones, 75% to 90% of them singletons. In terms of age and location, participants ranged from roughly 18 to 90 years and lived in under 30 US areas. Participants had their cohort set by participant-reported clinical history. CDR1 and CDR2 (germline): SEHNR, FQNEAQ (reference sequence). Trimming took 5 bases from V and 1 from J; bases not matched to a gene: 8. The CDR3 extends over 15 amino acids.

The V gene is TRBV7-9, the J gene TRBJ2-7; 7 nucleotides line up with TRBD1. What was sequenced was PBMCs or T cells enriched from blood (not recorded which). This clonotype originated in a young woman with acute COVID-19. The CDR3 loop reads CASSMIRQGSYEQYF. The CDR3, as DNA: TGTGCCAGCAGCATGATACGACAGGGTTCCTACGAGCAGTACTTC.